A selection of T cell receptor beta chains follows, all from one sample in a study of blood T cells in healthy people across ages. Each CDR3 protein is one row after TCRdb ran MiXCR on the 5' RACE reads. The repertoire holds 540,000 or so distinct CDR3 sequences, with 24% as singletons. These data also formed part of another study, on T cells of mothers and their children.

Sequencing was done on a sample of blood. The source of these receptors is a boy aged 5-17 years in good health. The CDR3 runs from the conserved cysteine through the conserved F or W. The order of the fields is V gene, CDR3 length, J gene, clone size, D gene, CDR3 DNA, CDR3 protein. The D gene is left open where the match is weak. The listing skips clone size in some rows; elsewhere it reads once, few, many or a size class.

V gene: TRBV20-1; CDR3 length: 14; J gene: TRBJ1-2; clone size: -; D gene: -; CDR3 DNA: TGCAGTGCTAGAGATCTGGGCAGGCAAAGTGGCTACACCTTC; CDR3 protein: CSARDLGRQSGYTF
V gene: TRBV10-3; CDR3 length: 15; J gene: TRBJ2-7; clone size: few; D gene: TRBD2; CDR3 DNA: TGTGCCATCAGTGAGTCGTTCGGGGGGGCGAGCGAGCAGTACTTC; CDR3 protein: CAISESFGGASEQYF
V gene: TRBV4-3; CDR3 length: 15; J gene: TRBJ2-3; clone size: few; D gene: -; CDR3 DNA: TGCGCCAGCAGCCAAGAGCCAGTTAGGGCGGATACGCAGTATTTT; CDR3 protein: CASSQEPVRADTQYF
V gene: TRBV27; CDR3 length: 16; J gene: TRBJ2-2; clone size: -; D gene: TRBD2; CDR3 DNA: TGTGCCAGCAGTTCACCCCTTACTAGCGGTTCCGGGGAGCTGTTTTTT; CDR3 protein: CASSSPLTSGSGELFF
V gene: TRBV9; CDR3 length: 15; J gene: TRBJ1-6; clone size: -; D gene: TRBD1; CDR3 DNA: TGTGCCAGCAGCGTTCAGGGGGGGTATAATTCACCCCTCCACTTT; CDR3 protein: CASSVQGGYNSPLHF
V gene: TRBV20-1; CDR3 length: 13; J gene: TRBJ2-7; clone size: -; D gene: TRBD2; CDR3 DNA: TGCCGTGCTAGCGGGGGGCGCTCCTACGAGCAGTACTTC; CDR3 protein: CRASGGRSYEQYF
V gene: TRBV28; CDR3 length: 15; J gene: TRBJ2-7; clone size: -; D gene: TRBD1; CDR3 DNA: TGTGCCAGCAGTTTAAACGGACAGGGTGATTGGGAGCAGTACTTC; CDR3 protein: CASSLNGQGDWEQYF
V gene: TRBV7-2; CDR3 length: 13; J gene: TRBJ2-5; clone size: few; D gene: -; CDR3 DNA: TGTGCCAGCAGCCCTAGGACAGTCGAGACCCAGTACTTC; CDR3 protein: CASSPRTVETQYF
V gene: TRBV6-2/TRBV6-3; CDR3 length: 13; J gene: TRBJ1-4; clone size: -; D gene: -; CDR3 DNA: TGTGCCAGCAGTTACTCGGACAATGAAAAACTGTTTTTT; CDR3 protein: CASSYSDNEKLFF
V gene: TRBV11-2; CDR3 length: 17; J gene: TRBJ1-6; clone size: -; D gene: -; CDR3 DNA: TGTGCCAGCAGCTTACTTGTGAACAGGAAGAATAATTCACCCCTCCACTTT; CDR3 protein: CASSLLVNRKNNSPLHF
V gene: TRBV7-2; CDR3 length: 13; J gene: TRBJ2-7; clone size: many; D gene: -; CDR3 DNA: TGTGCCAGCAGCGAGCGGCGGGGATTCGAGCAGTACTTC; CDR3 protein: CASSERRGFEQYF
V gene: TRBV28; CDR3 length: 15; J gene: TRBJ2-3; clone size: -; D gene: TRBD1; CDR3 DNA: TGTGCCAGCAGTACCCGGGACAGAGGCACAGATACGCAGTATTTT; CDR3 protein: CASSTRDRGTDTQYF
V gene: TRBV7-2; CDR3 length: 16; J gene: TRBJ1-1; clone size: few; D gene: -; CDR3 DNA: TGTGCCAGCAGCTTAGACCCAGGGGCGAGACAATCCGAGGCTTTCTTT; CDR3 protein: CASSLDPGARQSEAFF
V gene: TRBV27; CDR3 length: 13; J gene: TRBJ2-7; clone size: -; D gene: -; CDR3 DNA: TGTGCCAGCAGTTTATCGATCGGCTACGAGCAGTACTTC; CDR3 protein: CASSLSIGYEQYF
V gene: TRBV7-9; CDR3 length: 14; J gene: TRBJ2-1; clone size: -; D gene: -; CDR3 DNA: TGTGCCAGCAGCCCGACTAGACCGTACAATGAGCAGTTCTTC; CDR3 protein: CASSPTRPYNEQFF
V gene: TRBV3-1; CDR3 length: 15; J gene: TRBJ2-7; clone size: few; D gene: -; CDR3 DNA: TGTGCCAGCAGCCGGATGAACGACAGGACCTACGAGCAGTACTTC; CDR3 protein: CASSRMNDRTYEQYF
V gene: TRBV7-9; CDR3 length: 15; J gene: TRBJ2-5; clone size: -; D gene: TRBD1; CDR3 DNA: TGTGCCAGCACCCGGGACAGGGGGATTCAAGAGACCCAGTACTTC; CDR3 protein: CASTRDRGIQETQYF
V gene: TRBV20-1; CDR3 length: 14; J gene: TRBJ2-5; clone size: -; D gene: TRBD2; CDR3 DNA: TGCAGTGCTAGAGTACTAGCGGGAGGAATTTTAGGGTTCTTC; CDR3 protein: CSARVLAGGILGFF
V gene: TRBV24-1; CDR3 length: 19; J gene: TRBJ1-2; clone size: -; D gene: -; CDR3 DNA: TGTGCCACCAGTGATTCCGATCACGATGGGACGGCAGATAACTATGGCTACACCTTC; CDR3 protein: CATSDSDHDGTADNYGYTF
V gene: TRBV18; CDR3 length: 15; J gene: TRBJ2-7; clone size: -; D gene: -; CDR3 DNA: TGTGCCAGCTCACCACAGACCGGGGGTGACTACGAGCAGTACTTC; CDR3 protein: CASSPQTGGDYEQYF